The 12 T cell receptor beta chains below come from one sample, sequenced in a study of post-analysis software for immune sequencing data (dated by TCRdb to 2014 to 2015). Their recognized antigens are unknown. Overall results and qualifications from the work: Patients showed significantly higher frequencies than controls for about 5 TRBV segments, among them TRBV5-6, TRBV5-1 and TRBV20-1.

The library was built by means of PCR. TCRdb records Illumina HiSeq 2500 as the sequencer. Unique molecular identifiers were incorporated into TCR beta cDNA libraries to reduce PCR and sequencing biases. TCRdb handled the public reads itself, with Q25 trimming in fastp and clone calling in MiXCR, and kept productive beta chains. When rows share a CDR3 protein, they turn into one entry using the most common DNA and genes. Across this sample there are roughly 800,000 distinct CDR3 sequences, with 25% to 30% seen only once. The biggest ten clones account for 0.56% of the sample. The sample comprised blood. These receptors originate from a girl between 5 and 17 years old with multiple sclerosis.

The chain links TRBV15 to TRBJ2-3, with D tentatively TRBD1 or TRBD2 (6 bases each). V lost 5 bases and J 3 bases, leaving 18 bases between the germline ends. The CDR3 is 16 residues long. Germline V gene sequence: CDR1 LNHNV, CDR2 YYDKDF (reference sequence). The CDR3 sequence is CATSGGTGSITDTQYF. CDR3 in DNA: TGTGCCACCAGCGGGGGCACCGGGAGTATTACAGATACGCAGTATTTT.

This clonotype was picked up a small number of times. The chain recombines TRBV12-3 or TRBV12-4 with TRBJ2-3; D is unresolved. The V end lost 3 bases, the J end lost 6 bases, and 10 bases lay between the germline ends. The CDR3 totals 13 residues. The CDR3, as DNA: TGTGCCAGCAGTTTCGTCGGTGGTGATACGCAGTATTTT. Translated, it gives CASSFVGGDTQYF.

The V and J genes are TRBV20-1 and TRBJ2-3, with 10 bases matching TRBD2. CDR3 length equals 15 residues. CDR1 is DFQATT, CDR2 SNEGSKA, per germline (reference sequence). Trimming at V came to 6 bases and at J to 6 bases, leaving 12 bases not matched to a gene. The CDR3 DNA reads TGCAGTGCCGGAGAGGGTAGCGGGAGGCCCGATACGCAGTATTTT. Amino acids: CSAGEGSGRPDTQYF.

V and J are TRBV3-1 and TRBJ2-6; TRBD1 aligns across 9 bases. The length of the CDR3 is 16 residues. In germline, CDR1 is LGHDT, CDR2 YNNKEL (reference sequence). Germline trimming cut 1 base from V and 8 bases from J; bases unmatched to any gene: 6. This CDR3 is CASSQVSGTGSNVLTF. As DNA, the CDR3 is TGTGCCAGCAGCCAAGTAAGTGGGACAGGGTCCAACGTCCTGACTTTC. The full variable domain, completed using reference TRBV3-1 and TRBJ2-6, is DTAVSQTPKYLVTQMGNDKSIKCEQNLGHDTMYWYKQDSKKFLKIMFSYNNKELIINETVPNRFSPKSPDKAHLNLHINSLELGDSAVYFCASSQVSGTGSNVLTFGAGSRLTVL.

The table lists this clonotype with a few counts. The chain joins TRBV20-1 to TRBJ2-7; D is unclear. This CDR3 contains 12 residues. The V end lost 5 bases, the J end lost 7 bases, and 15 bases lay between the germline ends. The germline gives CDR1 DFQATT, CDR2 SNEGSKA (reference sequence). The CDR3 protein is CSAEGPAREQYF. CDR3 DNA sequence: TGCAGTGCTGAAGGACCGGCTAGGGAGCAGTACTTC.

The chain combines TRBV12-3 or TRBV12-4 with TRBJ1-1; TRBD1 agrees at 7 bases. The CDR3 extends over 14 amino acids. V lost 6 bases, J lost 0 bases, and 4 bases stayed unmatched. The DNA for the CDR3 is TGTGCCAGCAGGCTGACAGGGATGAACACTGAAGCTTTCTTT. As protein: CASRLTGMNTEAFF.

This sequence joins TRBV10-1 and TRBJ2-3, with D perhaps TRBD1 or TRBD2 (6 bases each). The germline V gene has CDR1 WNHNN and CDR2 SYGVQD (reference sequence). The CDR3 extends over 13 amino acids. V was pared by 4 bases and J by 5 bases, with 10 bases between. The CDR3 loop is CASSAGGQDTQYF. The DNA for the CDR3 is TGCGCCAGCAGTGCTGGGGGGCAAGATACGCAGTATTTT.

The chain links TRBV5-1 to TRBJ2-3; TRBD2 aligns across 7 bases. V shed 5 bases and J 0 bases; nucleotides not matched to a gene: 6. Germline lookup yields CDR1 SGHRS and CDR2 YFSETQ. The CDR3 has 15 residues. This CDR3 reads CASREAGVSTDTQYF. The CDR3 region has the DNA TGCGCCAGCAGAGAGGCGGGGGTGAGCACAGATACGCAGTATTTT.

The chain is built from TRBV7-9 and TRBJ1-5, with D perhaps TRBD1 (6 bases). Trimming left V 6 bases short and J 6 bases short, with 15 bases between. The CDR3 is 14 amino acids. CDR1 and CDR2 from the germline V gene are SEHNR and FQNEAQ (reference sequence). For the CDR3, the DNA is TGTGCCAGCAGTGTAGGGACATACAGTCAGCCCCAGCATTTT. Its translation: CASSVGTYSQPQHF.

This clonotype was observed a handful of times. This sequence joins TRBV10-3 and TRBJ2-1, with D possibly being TRBD1 or TRBD2 (6 bases each). V dropped 11 bases and J dropped 10 bases, with 24 bases sitting between them. From germline, CDR1 is ENHRY and CDR2 SYGVKD. This CDR3 spans 14 amino acids. The CDR3 DNA follows: TGTGCCTCAAGCCCCGGGGGCTCAACCGTGGAGCAGTTCTTC. The encoded protein is CASSPGGSTVEQFF.

CDR3 DNA: TGTGCCAGCAGTTTCATGGGGTACACTGAAGCTTTCTTT. Translating gives CASSFMGYTEAFF. J is TRBJ1-1 and V is TRBV12-3 or TRBV12-4; D call uncertain. V was trimmed by 3 bases and J by 3 bases, leaving 8 bases between them. This CDR3 is 13 amino acids long.

The rearrangement joins TRBV6-5 to TRBJ2-1; D unresolved. The CDR3 runs 15 residues. Germline V gene data show CDR1 as MNHEY and CDR2 as SVGAGI. The ends were cut back, 5 bases at V and 3 bases at J, with 14 bases in the middle. CDR3 coding DNA: TGTGCCAGCAGTAACCATTTAACGGACTACAATGAGCAGTTCTTC. It codes for CASSNHLTDYNEQFF.